The clone carrying this TCR beta chain has only a few counts. In the source study's methods: Nucleated cell number was recorded as an estimate derived from reference gene primer amplification. The assay was immunoSEQ multiplex PCR, and TCRdb's table has in-frame clones only and misses some. Clone size and V and J calls were adopted from that table, with D and trimming inferred from the DNA. The sample records about 170,000 clones, roughly 93% being singletons. This record belongs to a study of blood T cell repertoires in COVID-19. About the research overall: Samples representing acute and convalescent COVID-19 were sourced from the United States, Italy and Spain. Sample material is recorded as cDNA or gDNA derived from T cells, B-cell-depleted T cells, or PBMCs.

The CDR3 runs 17 residues. Germline loops: CDR1 SGHKS, CDR2 YYEKEE (reference sequence). Trimming stripped 4 bases from V and 0 bases from J, with 14 bases between. V usage is TRBV5-5 and J usage is TRBJ1-6, with D possibly TRBD1 on 6 matching bases. The sequence was collected from a young man with COVID-19, enrolled during active disease. Sequenced input: peripheral blood. The CDR3 protein is CASSGGQTSSYNSPLHF. The CDR3 DNA is TGTGCCAGCAGCGGGGGACAAACGAGCTCCTATAATTCACCCCTCCACTTT.